Following are 3 T cell receptor beta chains from one sample sequenced in a study of identical twins. Each CDR3 protein is one row after TCRdb ran MiXCR on the 5' RACE reads. Of under 400,000 distinct CDR3 sequences in the sample, approximately 10% were seen once. Sequencing input: naive T cells sorted from blood. Every receptor here comes from a woman aged 45-65 years in good health.

The CDR3 sequence is CASSFAGADEQFF. Written as DNA, the CDR3 is TGTGCCAGCAGTTTTGCCGGAGCTGATGAGCAGTTCTTC. V usage is TRBV12-3 or TRBV12-4 and J usage is TRBJ2-1; D remains ambiguous. CDR3 length: 13 amino acids. Trimming took 3 bases from V and 8 from J, leaving 11 bases between them.

This clonotype was detected once. The chain is built from TRBV12-3 or TRBV12-4 and TRBJ2-5; tentatively, D is TRBD2 (6 bases). Trimming pared 7 bases from V and 4 bases from J, leaving 19 bases between. The CDR3 contains 15 residues. CDR3 in DNA: TGTGCCAGCACCCACGGCACGACGGAGGGAGAGACCCAGTACTTC. Its protein product is CASTHGTTEGETQYF.

This clonotype was seen a handful of times. V gene TRBV4-1 combines with J gene TRBJ1-1; D unclear. The germline V and J ends were trimmed by 6 bases and 2 bases, with 10 bases remaining between them. Germline CDR1 and CDR2: MGHRA and YSYEKL. This CDR3 comprises 13 residues. The CDR3 loop reads CASRRLYNTEAFF. For the CDR3, the DNA is TGCGCCAGCAGGCGCCTCTACAACACTGAAGCTTTCTTT.